This is a list of T cell receptor beta chains from one sample in a study of shared clonotypes between healthy human individuals. Profiling relied on immunoSEQ multiplex PCR, and the TCRdb table lists in-frame clones only, not all of them. The repertoire holds 640,000 or so clones, with about two thirds as singletons. Sequencing was carried out using memory CD4+ T cells sorted from blood. These receptors were obtained from a woman in her 30s in good health. The CDR3 runs from the conserved cysteine through the conserved F or W. Clone size is shown for a subset of rows, as once, few, many or a class of expanded clone.

V | size | CDR3
TRBV29-1 | . | CSVGSGGQVDAGELFF
TRBV5-5 | . | CASSFLRDSNQPQHF
TRBV28 | . | CASCLRDRHYNEQFF
TRBV4-1 | . | CASSPPGQGTTGELFF
TRBV25-1 | . | CASSELTRDTEAFF
TRBV2 | . | CASRERWDDGEAFF
TRBV6-5 | few | CASSPTQGYTGELFF
TRBV27 | . | CASRSGGNTGELFF
TRBV25-1 | . | CASSEQGHRSYEQYF
TRBV7-3 | . | CASSDRTGLGELFF
TRBV2 | . | CARNRDQNTGELFF
TRBV2 | many | CASTRTGGYQPQHF
TRBV2 | . | CASRALAGVLNEQFF
TRBV5-1 | . | CASSLLGQGFSSGELFF
TRBV29-1 | once | CSSREGADTQYF
TRBV27 | . | CASSFLGSYNEQFF
TRBV10-3 | once | CATSAGTTNEKLFF
TRBV7-2 | . | CASSKNAVSSYNEQFF
TRBV2 | . | CASNYLGTSAQETQYF
TRBV27 | . | CASSSTPDRSGDTQYF
TRBV28 | . | CASSLRGGVAKNIQYF
TRBV6-1 | . | CASSGWSSGNTIYF
TRBV4-1 | . | CASSQDPRTNSNEQFF
TRBV5-4 | . | CASRPDVSGETQYF
TRBV27 | . | CASSGQVNQPQHF
TRBV6-1 | . | CASTPTASSYEQYF
TRBV18 | few | CASSPATNEKLFF